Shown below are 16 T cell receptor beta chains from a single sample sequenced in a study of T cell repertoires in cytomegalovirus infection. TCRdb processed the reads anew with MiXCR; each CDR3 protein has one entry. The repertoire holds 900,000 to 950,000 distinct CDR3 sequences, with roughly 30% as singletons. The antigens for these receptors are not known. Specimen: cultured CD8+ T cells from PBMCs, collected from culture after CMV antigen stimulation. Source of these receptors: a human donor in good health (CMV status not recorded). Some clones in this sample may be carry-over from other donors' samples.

CDR3: CASSANRGPYEQFF. The CDR3 DNA sequence: TGTGCCAGCAGCGCAAACAGGGGGCCCTATGAGCAGTTCTTC. The chain recombines TRBV7-8 with TRBJ2-1; 9 positions match TRBD1. With V trimmed by 5 bases and J by 8 bases, 7 bases remained unmatched. The germline gives CDR1 SGHVS, CDR2 FQNEAQ. CDR3 length equals 14 residues.

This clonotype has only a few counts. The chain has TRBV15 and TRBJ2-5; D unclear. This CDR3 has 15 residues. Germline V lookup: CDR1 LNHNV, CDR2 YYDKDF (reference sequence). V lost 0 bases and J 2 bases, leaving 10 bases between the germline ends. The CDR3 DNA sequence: TGTGCCACCAGCAGAGATGCTGGTAAACAAGAGACCCAGTACTTC. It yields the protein CATSRDAGKQETQYF.

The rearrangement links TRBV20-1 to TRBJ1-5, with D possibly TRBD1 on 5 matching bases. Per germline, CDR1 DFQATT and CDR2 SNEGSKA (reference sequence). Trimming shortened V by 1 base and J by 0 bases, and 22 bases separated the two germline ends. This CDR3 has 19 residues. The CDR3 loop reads CSARAPERGALYSNQPQHF. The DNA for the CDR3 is TGCAGTGCTAGAGCTCCGGAGAGAGGGGCCCTATATAGCAATCAGCCCCAGCATTTT.

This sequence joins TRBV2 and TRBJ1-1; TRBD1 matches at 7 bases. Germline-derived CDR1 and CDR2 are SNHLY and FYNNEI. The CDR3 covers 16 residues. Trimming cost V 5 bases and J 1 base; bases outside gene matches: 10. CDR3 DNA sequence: TGTGCCAGCAGTCTCCCCCGGGACAGCCCGAACACTGAAGCTTTCTTT. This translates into CASSLPRDSPNTEAFF.

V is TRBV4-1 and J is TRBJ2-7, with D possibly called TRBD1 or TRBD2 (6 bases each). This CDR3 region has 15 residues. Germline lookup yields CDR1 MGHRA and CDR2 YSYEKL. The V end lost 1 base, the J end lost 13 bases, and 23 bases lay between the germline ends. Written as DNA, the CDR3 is TGCGCCAGCAGCCAAGTTCCGGGGGCAGGCTACGAGCCCTACTTC. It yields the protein CASSQVPGAGYEPYF.

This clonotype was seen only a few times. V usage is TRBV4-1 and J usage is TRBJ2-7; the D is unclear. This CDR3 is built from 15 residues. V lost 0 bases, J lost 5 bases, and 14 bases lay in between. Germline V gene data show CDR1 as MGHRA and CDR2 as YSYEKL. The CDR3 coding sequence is TGCGCCAGCAGCCAAGATAAGGAACAGTGGAACGAGCAGTACTTC. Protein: CASSQDKEQWNEQYF.

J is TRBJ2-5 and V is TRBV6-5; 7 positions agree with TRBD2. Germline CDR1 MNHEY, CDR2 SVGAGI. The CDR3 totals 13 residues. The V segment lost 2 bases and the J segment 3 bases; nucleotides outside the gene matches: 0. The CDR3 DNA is TGTGCCAGCAGTTACGCGGGGGAAGAGACCCAGTACTTC. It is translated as CASSYAGEETQYF.

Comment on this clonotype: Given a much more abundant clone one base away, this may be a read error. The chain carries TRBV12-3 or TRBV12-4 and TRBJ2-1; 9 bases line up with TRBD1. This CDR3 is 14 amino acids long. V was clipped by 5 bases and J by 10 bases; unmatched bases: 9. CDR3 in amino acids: CASSPRDRADEQFF. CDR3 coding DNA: TGTGCCAGCAGTCCCCGGGACAGGGCGGACGAGCAGTTCTTC.

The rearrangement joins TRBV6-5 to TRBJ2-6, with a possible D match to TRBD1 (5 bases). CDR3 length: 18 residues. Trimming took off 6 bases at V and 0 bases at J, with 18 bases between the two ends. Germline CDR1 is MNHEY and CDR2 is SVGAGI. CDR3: CASSPRAVRNSGANVLTF. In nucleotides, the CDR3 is TGTGCCAGCAGCCCCAGGGCCGTACGTAACTCTGGGGCCAACGTCCTGACTTTC.

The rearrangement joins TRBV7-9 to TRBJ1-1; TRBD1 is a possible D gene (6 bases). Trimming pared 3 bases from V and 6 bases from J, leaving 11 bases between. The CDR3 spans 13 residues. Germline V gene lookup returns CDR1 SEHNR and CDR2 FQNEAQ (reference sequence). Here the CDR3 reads CASSFFRGPEAFF. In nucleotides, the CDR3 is TGTGCCAGCAGCTTTTTCAGGGGCCCTGAAGCTTTCTTT.

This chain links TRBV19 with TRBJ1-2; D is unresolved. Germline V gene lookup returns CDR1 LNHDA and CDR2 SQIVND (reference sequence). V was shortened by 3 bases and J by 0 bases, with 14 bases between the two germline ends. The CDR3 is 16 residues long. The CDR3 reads CASSISLFSANYGYTF. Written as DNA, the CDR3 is TGTGCCAGTAGTATTTCTCTTTTCAGTGCTAACTATGGCTACACCTTC.

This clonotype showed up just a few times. CDR3 loop: CASSQYGGADTQYF. The CDR3 nucleotides read TGCGCCAGCAGCCAATACGGGGGTGCAGATACGCAGTATTTT. This rearrangement joins TRBV4-3 to TRBJ2-3, with D perhaps TRBD2 (6 bases). Germline CDR1 and CDR2: LGHNA and YSLEER. This CDR3 has 14 residues. V was pared by 2 bases and J by 4 bases, with 10 bases between.

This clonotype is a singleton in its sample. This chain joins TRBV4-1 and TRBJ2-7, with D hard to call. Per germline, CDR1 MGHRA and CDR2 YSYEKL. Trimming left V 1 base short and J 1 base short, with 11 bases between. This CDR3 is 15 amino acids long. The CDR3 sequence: CASSQADGISYEQYF. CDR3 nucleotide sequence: TGCGCCAGCAGCCAAGCTGACGGCATTTCCTACGAGCAGTACTTC.

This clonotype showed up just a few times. The CDR3 loop is CASSAPGRPRGEQYF. CDR3 DNA sequence: TGCGCCAGCAGCGCCCCGGGACGACCAAGGGGGGAGCAGTACTTC. V is TRBV5-1 and J is TRBJ2-7; tentatively, D is TRBD1 (6 bases). Germline CDR1 reads SGHRS; CDR2 reads YFSETQ. The CDR3 is 15 amino acids. The V and J ends lost 4 bases and 7 bases respectively, with 21 bases between them.

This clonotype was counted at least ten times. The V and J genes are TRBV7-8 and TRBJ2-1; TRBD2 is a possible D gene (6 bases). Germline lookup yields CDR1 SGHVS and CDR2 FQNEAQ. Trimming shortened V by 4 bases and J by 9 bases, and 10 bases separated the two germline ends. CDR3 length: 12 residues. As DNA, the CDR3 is TGTGCCAGCAGCTCGCGGGAAGGTGAGCAGTTCTTC. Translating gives CASSSREGEQFF.

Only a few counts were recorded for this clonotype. The CDR3 sequence: CASSSPRERNYGYTF. The CDR3 DNA is TGTGCCAGCAGCTCCCCCCGGGAACGTAACTATGGCTACACCTTC. The V call is TRBV7-9, the J call TRBJ1-2; the D is unclear. V was pared by 4 bases and J by 1 base, with 13 bases between. The CDR3 is 15 residues long. CDR1 and CDR2 (germline): SEHNR, FQNEAQ (reference sequence).